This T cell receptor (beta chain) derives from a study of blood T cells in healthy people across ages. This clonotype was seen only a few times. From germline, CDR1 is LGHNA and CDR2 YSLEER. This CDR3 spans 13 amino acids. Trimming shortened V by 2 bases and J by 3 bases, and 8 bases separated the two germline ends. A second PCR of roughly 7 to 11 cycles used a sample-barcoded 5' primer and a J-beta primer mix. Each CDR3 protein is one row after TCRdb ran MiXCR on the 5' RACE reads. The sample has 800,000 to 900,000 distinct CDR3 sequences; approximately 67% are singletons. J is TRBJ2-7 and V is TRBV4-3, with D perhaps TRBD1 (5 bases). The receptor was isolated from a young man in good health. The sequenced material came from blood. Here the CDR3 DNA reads TGCGCCAGCAGCCAATGGCAGGGCTACGAGCAGTACTTC. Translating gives CASSQWQGYEQYF.